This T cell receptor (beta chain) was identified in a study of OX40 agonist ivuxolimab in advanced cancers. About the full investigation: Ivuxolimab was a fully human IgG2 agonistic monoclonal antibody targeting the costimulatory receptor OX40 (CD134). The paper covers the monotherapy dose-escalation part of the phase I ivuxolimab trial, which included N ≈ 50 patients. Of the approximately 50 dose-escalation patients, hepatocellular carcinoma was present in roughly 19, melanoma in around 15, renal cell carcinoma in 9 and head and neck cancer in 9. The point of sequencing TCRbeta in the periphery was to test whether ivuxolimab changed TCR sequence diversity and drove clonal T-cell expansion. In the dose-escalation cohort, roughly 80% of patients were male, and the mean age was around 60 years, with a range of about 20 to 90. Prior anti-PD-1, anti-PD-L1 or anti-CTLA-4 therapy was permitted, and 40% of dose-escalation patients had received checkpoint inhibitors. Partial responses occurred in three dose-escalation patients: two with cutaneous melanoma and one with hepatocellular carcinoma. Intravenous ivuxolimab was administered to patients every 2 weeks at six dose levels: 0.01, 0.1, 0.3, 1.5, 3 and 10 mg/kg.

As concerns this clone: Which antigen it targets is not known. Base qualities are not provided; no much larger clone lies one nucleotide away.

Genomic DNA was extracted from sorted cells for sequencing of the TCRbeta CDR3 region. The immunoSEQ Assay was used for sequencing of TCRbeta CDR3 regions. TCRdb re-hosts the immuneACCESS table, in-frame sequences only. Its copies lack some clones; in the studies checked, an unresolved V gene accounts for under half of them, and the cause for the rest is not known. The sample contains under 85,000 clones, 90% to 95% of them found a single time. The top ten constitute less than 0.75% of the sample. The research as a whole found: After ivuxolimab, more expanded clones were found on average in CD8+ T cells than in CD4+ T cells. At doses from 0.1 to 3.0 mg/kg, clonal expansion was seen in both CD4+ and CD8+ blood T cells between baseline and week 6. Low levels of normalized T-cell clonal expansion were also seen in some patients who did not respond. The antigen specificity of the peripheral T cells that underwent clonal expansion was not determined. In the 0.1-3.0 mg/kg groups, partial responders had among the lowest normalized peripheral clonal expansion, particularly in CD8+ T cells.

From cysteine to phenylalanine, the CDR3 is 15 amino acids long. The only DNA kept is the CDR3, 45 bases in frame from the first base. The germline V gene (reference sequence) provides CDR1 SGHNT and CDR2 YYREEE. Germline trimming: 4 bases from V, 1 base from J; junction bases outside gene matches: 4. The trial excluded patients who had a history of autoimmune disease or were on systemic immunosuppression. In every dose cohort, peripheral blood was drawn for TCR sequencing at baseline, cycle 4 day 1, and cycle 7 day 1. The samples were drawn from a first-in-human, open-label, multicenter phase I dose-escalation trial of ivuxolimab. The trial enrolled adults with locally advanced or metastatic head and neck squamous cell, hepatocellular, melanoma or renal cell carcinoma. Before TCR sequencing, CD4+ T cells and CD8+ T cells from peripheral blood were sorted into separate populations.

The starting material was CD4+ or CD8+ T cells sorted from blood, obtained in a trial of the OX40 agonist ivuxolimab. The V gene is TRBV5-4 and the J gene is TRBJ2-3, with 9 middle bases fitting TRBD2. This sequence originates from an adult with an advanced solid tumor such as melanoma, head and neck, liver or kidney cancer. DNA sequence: TGTGCCAGCAGCCGTAGCGGGAGCGGCACAGATACGCAGTATTTT. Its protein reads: CASSRSGSGTDTQYF.